This TCR beta chain was recorded in a study of tissue T cells after allogeneic stem cell transplantation. Germline V gives CDR1 MNHEY, CDR2 SVGEGT. V shed 2 bases and J shed 5 bases, with 16 bases lying between them. The CDR3 totals 15 residues. For this clone: The antigen is undetermined.

The table came from immunoSEQ multiplex PCR; TCRdb's copy has only in-frame clones and leaves some out. Altogether 10,000 or so clones are present, roughly two thirds being singletons, with the ten largest covering 9% to 9.5%. Study-wide results and caveats: TCR repertoires tracked anatomic similarity, regardless of disease or transplant status.

The chain employs TRBV6-2 or TRBV6-3 and TRBJ2-7; D possibly corresponds to TRBD2 (6 bases). The clonotype originates from a woman aged 18-49 years with breast cancer. The sequences come from tissue from the ileum, collected at autopsy. The DNA of the CDR3 is TGTGCCAGCAGTTACCTAGCGAGAGATGGAGACGAGCAGTACTTC. The encoded protein is CASSYLARDGDEQYF.